The clone carrying this T cell receptor (beta chain) has just a few counts. Its cognate antigen is unknown. The sample originates from a study of OX40 agonist ivuxolimab in advanced cancers. Points from the study as a whole: The average count of expanded clones was higher among CD8+ T cells than among CD4+.

The germline V gene has CDR1 SEHNR and CDR2 FQNEAQ (reference sequence). After removal of 4 bases from V and 9 bases from J, the junction contained 20 bases not matched to a gene. This CDR3 is 17 amino acids long. Sequencing used immunoSEQ multiplex PCR; TCRdb keeps in-frame clones, though not all of them. The sample has about 54,000 clones, just over 90% seen once. The clonotype comes from an adult with an advanced solid tumor such as melanoma, head and neck, liver or kidney cancer. The chain joins TRBV7-9 to TRBJ1-2, with 7 bases aligning to TRBD1. The sequences come from CD4+ or CD8+ T cells sorted from blood, collected in a trial of the OX40 agonist ivuxolimab. The CDR3: CASSSRRSGPQGGSYTF. For the CDR3, the DNA is TGTGCCAGCAGCTCGAGGCGATCGGGACCCCAGGGGGGGAGCTACACCTTC.